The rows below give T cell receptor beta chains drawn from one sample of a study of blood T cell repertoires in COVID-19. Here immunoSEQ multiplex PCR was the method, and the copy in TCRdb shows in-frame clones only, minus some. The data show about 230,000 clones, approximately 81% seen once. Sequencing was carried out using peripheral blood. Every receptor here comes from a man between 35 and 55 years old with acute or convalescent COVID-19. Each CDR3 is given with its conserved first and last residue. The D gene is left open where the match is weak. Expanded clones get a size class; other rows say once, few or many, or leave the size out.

CDR3aa: CASRTTGAGQPQHF; CDR3nt: TGTGCCAGTAGGACCACAGGGGCCGGTCAGCCCCAGCATTTT; v_gene: TRBV19; abundance: -; j_gene: TRBJ1-5; d_gene: TRBD1
CDR3aa: CASSHATGPTNYGYTF; CDR3nt: TGTGCCAGCAGCCATGCGACAGGACCCACTAACTATGGCTACACCTTC; v_gene: TRBV28; abundance: -; j_gene: TRBJ1-2; d_gene: -
CDR3aa: CATRPGSFNQPQHF; CDR3nt: TGTGCCACCAGGCCAGGGTCCTTCAATCAGCCCCAGCATTTT; v_gene: TRBV6-6; abundance: -; j_gene: TRBJ1-5; d_gene: -
CDR3aa: CASSFLQVGYEQYF; CDR3nt: TGCGCCAGCAGCTTTCTTCAGGTGGGCTACGAGCAGTACTTC; v_gene: TRBV5-1; abundance: -; j_gene: TRBJ2-7; d_gene: -
CDR3aa: CASSQGPTTSSYNSPLHF; CDR3nt: TGTGCCAGCAGCCAGGGGCCAACCACGAGCTCCTATAATTCACCCCTCCACTTT; v_gene: TRBV14; abundance: -; j_gene: TRBJ1-6; d_gene: -
CDR3aa: CASSLGGVVETQYF; CDR3nt: TGCGCCAGCAGCCTGGGGGGGGTCGTGGAGACCCAGTACTTC; v_gene: TRBV5-1; abundance: -; j_gene: TRBJ2-5; d_gene: TRBD2
CDR3aa: CASSFTSGGGEQFF; CDR3nt: TGTGCCAGTAGTTTTACTAGCGGGGGAGGTGAGCAGTTCTTC; v_gene: TRBV19; abundance: -; j_gene: TRBJ2-1; d_gene: TRBD2
CDR3aa: CASRVKGNEQFF; CDR3nt: TGTGCCAGCAGGGTAAAGGGGAATGAGCAGTTCTTC; v_gene: TRBV2; abundance: -; j_gene: TRBJ2-1; d_gene: -
CDR3aa: CASSPTGETGELFF; CDR3nt: TGTGCCAGCTCACCCACAGGGGAAACCGGGGAGCTGTTTTTT; v_gene: TRBV18; abundance: -; j_gene: TRBJ2-2; d_gene: TRBD1
CDR3aa: CASSWEKGATNEKLFF; CDR3nt: TGTGCCAGCAGTTGGGAAAAGGGAGCAACTAATGAAAAACTGTTTTTT; v_gene: TRBV6-5; abundance: -; j_gene: TRBJ1-4; d_gene: -
CDR3aa: CASKGQRRHF; CDR3nt: TGTGCCAGTAAGGGGCAAAGGCGGCATTTT; v_gene: TRBV19; abundance: -; j_gene: TRBJ1-5; d_gene: -
CDR3aa: CASSYSQGTNSPLHF; CDR3nt: TGTGCCAGCAGTTACTCGCAGGGGACGAATTCACCCCTCCACTTT; v_gene: TRBV6-5; abundance: -; j_gene: TRBJ1-6; d_gene: -
CDR3aa: CASSLDRGDTQYF; CDR3nt: TGTGCCAGCAGCCTCGACAGGGGAGATACGCAGTATTTT; v_gene: TRBV12-3/TRBV12-4; abundance: -; j_gene: TRBJ2-3; d_gene: TRBD1
CDR3aa: CAISESTPGQGSQTQYF; CDR3nt: TGTGCCATCAGTGAGAGCACACCGGGACAGGGTTCTCAGACCCAGTACTTC; v_gene: TRBV10-3; abundance: once; j_gene: TRBJ2-5; d_gene: TRBD1
CDR3aa: CAWKGAGKYSPNYGYTF; CDR3nt: TGTGCCTGGAAGGGGGCAGGGAAATACAGCCCTAACTATGGCTACACCTTC; v_gene: TRBV30; abundance: -; j_gene: TRBJ1-2; d_gene: TRBD1
CDR3aa: CASSHRKGPLTYEQYF; CDR3nt: TGTGCCAGCAGCCATCGGAAGGGGCCACTTACCTACGAGCAGTACTTC; v_gene: TRBV5-4; abundance: -; j_gene: TRBJ2-7; d_gene: -
CDR3aa: CASSLAPGSRNTIYF; CDR3nt: TGTGCCAGCAGCTTAGCTCCGGGGTCGAGAAACACCATATATTTT; v_gene: TRBV7-9; abundance: -; j_gene: TRBJ1-3; d_gene: -
CDR3aa: CASSLLLDRENQPQHF; CDR3nt: TGTGCCAGCAGTTTACTCTTAGACAGGGAAAATCAGCCCCAGCATTTT; v_gene: TRBV28; abundance: -; j_gene: TRBJ1-5; d_gene: TRBD1
CDR3aa: CASSLAYGQGNSPLHF; CDR3nt: TGTGCCAGCAGCTTAGCCTATGGACAGGGGAATTCACCCCTCCACTTT; v_gene: TRBV7-9; abundance: -; j_gene: TRBJ1-6; d_gene: TRBD1
CDR3aa: CASTSLREVNTEAFF; CDR3nt: TGCGCCAGCACCTCACTCCGGGAAGTGAACACTGAAGCTTTCTTT; v_gene: TRBV4-1; abundance: -; j_gene: TRBJ1-1; d_gene: -
CDR3aa: CASSPTGGITLYF; CDR3nt: TGTGCCAGCAGCCCGACAGGGGGAATAACGTTGTACTTC; v_gene: TRBV27; abundance: -; j_gene: TRBJ2-5; d_gene: TRBD1
CDR3aa: CASSLAGYTGELFF; CDR3nt: TGCGCCAGCAGCTTGGCAGGGTATACCGGGGAGCTGTTTTTT; v_gene: TRBV5-1; abundance: few; j_gene: TRBJ2-2; d_gene: -
CDR3aa: CASSIDSGERYEQYF; CDR3nt: TGTGCCAGCAGCATCGACAGCGGGGAAAGATACGAGCAGTACTTC; v_gene: TRBV7-6; abundance: -; j_gene: TRBJ2-7; d_gene: TRBD2
CDR3aa: CASSPRTGTNYGYTF; CDR3nt: TGTGCCAGCAGCCCCAGGACAGGGACAAACTATGGCTACACCTTC; v_gene: TRBV9; abundance: -; j_gene: TRBJ1-2; d_gene: TRBD1
CDR3aa: CASSLGSRDEQYF; CDR3nt: TGTGCCAGCAGCTTAGGCTCTAGAGACGAGCAGTACTTC; v_gene: TRBV13; abundance: -; j_gene: TRBJ2-7; d_gene: -
CDR3aa: CASSPGGATMRDGYTF; CDR3nt: TGCGCCAGCAGCCCAGGGGGAGCGACAATGAGAGATGGCTACACCTTC; v_gene: TRBV5-1; abundance: -; j_gene: TRBJ1-2; d_gene: TRBD1
CDR3aa: CASSIGTSGGNEQFF; CDR3nt: TGTGCCAGTAGTATAGGGACTAGCGGGGGGAATGAGCAGTTCTTC; v_gene: TRBV19; abundance: -; j_gene: TRBJ2-1; d_gene: TRBD2
CDR3aa: CASSGQGARNSPLHF; CDR3nt: TGTGCCAGCAGTGGTCAGGGGGCGCGAAATTCACCCCTCCACTTT; v_gene: TRBV27; abundance: few; j_gene: TRBJ1-6; d_gene: TRBD1
CDR3aa: CASSLVGGREAAAFF; CDR3nt: TGTGCCAGCAGCTTAGTAGGGGGACGGGAAGCGGCGGCTTTCTTT; v_gene: TRBV7-9; abundance: once; j_gene: TRBJ1-1; d_gene: -
CDR3aa: CASRPTSGRGSHEQYF; CDR3nt: TGTGCCAGCAGGCCGACGAGCGGCAGGGGTTCCCACGAGCAGTACTTC; v_gene: TRBV27; abundance: -; j_gene: TRBJ2-7; d_gene: -
CDR3aa: CASSEVRTEAFF; CDR3nt: TGTGCCAGCAGTGAAGTGCGTACTGAAGCTTTCTTT; v_gene: TRBV6-1; abundance: -; j_gene: TRBJ1-1; d_gene: -
CDR3aa: CASREGTGGIYEQYF; CDR3nt: TGTGCCAGCAGGGAAGGGACAGGGGGAATCTACGAGCAGTACTTC; v_gene: TRBV6-1; abundance: once; j_gene: TRBJ2-7; d_gene: TRBD1
CDR3aa: CASSQRGGAVVTDTQYF; CDR3nt: TGTGCCAGCAGCCAAAGGGGGGGGGCGGTAGTCACAGATACGCAGTATTTT; v_gene: TRBV4-2; abundance: -; j_gene: TRBJ2-3; d_gene: -
CDR3aa: CASTGDRGFTEAFF; CDR3nt: TGTGCCAGCACCGGAGACAGGGGCTTCACTGAAGCTTTCTTT; v_gene: TRBV28; abundance: few; j_gene: TRBJ1-1; d_gene: TRBD1
CDR3aa: CASGGGLREQYF; CDR3nt: TGTGCCAGTGGGGGGGGCTTACGAGAGCAGTACTTC; v_gene: TRBV2; abundance: -; j_gene: TRBJ2-7; d_gene: -
CDR3aa: CASSYIAGIYGYTF; CDR3nt: TGTGCCAGCAGTTACATCGCAGGGATCTATGGCTACACCTTC; v_gene: TRBV6-2/TRBV6-3; abundance: -; j_gene: TRBJ1-2; d_gene: -
CDR3aa: CASSVQGARYTEAFF; CDR3nt: TGCGCCAGCAGTGTACAGGGGGCGAGATACACTGAAGCTTTCTTT; v_gene: TRBV10-2; abundance: once; j_gene: TRBJ1-1; d_gene: TRBD1
CDR3aa: CASRPGTNYGYTF; CDR3nt: TGTGCCAGCAGACCCGGGACTAACTATGGCTACACCTTC; v_gene: TRBV2; abundance: -; j_gene: TRBJ1-2; d_gene: -
CDR3aa: CAISLNQGEEPQHF; CDR3nt: TGTGCCATCAGCCTAAATCAAGGGGAAGAGCCCCAGCATTTT; v_gene: TRBV10-3; abundance: -; j_gene: TRBJ1-5; d_gene: -
CDR3aa: CASSLGQGDEKLFF; CDR3nt: TGTGCCAGCAGCTTGGGACAGGGAGACGAAAAACTGTTTTTT; v_gene: TRBV5-4; abundance: -; j_gene: TRBJ1-4; d_gene: TRBD1
CDR3aa: CASSRQLNTEAFF; CDR3nt: TGTGCCAGCAGTCGACAGCTGAACACTGAAGCTTTCTTT; v_gene: TRBV6-4; abundance: -; j_gene: TRBJ1-1; d_gene: -
CDR3aa: CASSLTPPLPLHF; CDR3nt: TGTGCCAGCAGCTTAACTCCCCCTTTGCCCCTCCACTTT; v_gene: TRBV28; abundance: -; j_gene: TRBJ1-6; d_gene: -
CDR3aa: CASSLEGVGNQPQHF; CDR3nt: TGCGCCAGCAGCTTGGAAGGGGTTGGCAATCAGCCCCAGCATTTT; v_gene: TRBV5-1; abundance: -; j_gene: TRBJ1-5; d_gene: -
CDR3aa: CASSSYRNSYEQYF; CDR3nt: TGTGCCAGCAGTTCCTACAGGAACTCCTACGAGCAGTACTTC; v_gene: TRBV6-6; abundance: once; j_gene: TRBJ2-7; d_gene: -
CDR3aa: CASTDGFNTEAFF; CDR3nt: TGTGCCAGCACCGACGGGTTTAACACTGAAGCTTTCTTT; v_gene: TRBV6-5; abundance: -; j_gene: TRBJ1-1; d_gene: -
CDR3aa: CASSYSGPPGTEAFF; CDR3nt: TGCGCCAGCAGCTATTCCGGGCCCCCGGGGACTGAAGCTTTCTTT; v_gene: TRBV5-1; abundance: few; j_gene: TRBJ1-1; d_gene: -
CDR3aa: CASSGTGDEKLFF; CDR3nt: TGTGCCAGCAGTGGGACAGGGGATGAAAAACTGTTTTTT; v_gene: TRBV28; abundance: once; j_gene: TRBJ1-4; d_gene: TRBD1
CDR3aa: CASSTTGGETQYF; CDR3nt: TGTGCCAGCAGTACCACAGGGGGAGAGACCCAGTACTTC; v_gene: TRBV6-5; abundance: -; j_gene: TRBJ2-5; d_gene: TRBD1
CDR3aa: CASSLSGVGGYTF; CDR3nt: TGTGCCAGCAGCTTATCAGGGGTAGGGGGCTACACCTTC; v_gene: TRBV11-2; abundance: -; j_gene: TRBJ1-2; d_gene: -
CDR3aa: CALLGQASGNTIYF; CDR3nt: TGTGCCTTACTCGGACAGGCCTCTGGAAACACCATATATTTT; v_gene: TRBV2; abundance: -; j_gene: TRBJ1-3; d_gene: TRBD1
CDR3aa: CASSQKGETRDNTIYF; CDR3nt: TGTGCCAGCAGCCAAAAGGGGGAGACCCGGGACAACACCATATATTTT; v_gene: TRBV5-6; abundance: -; j_gene: TRBJ1-3; d_gene: -
CDR3aa: CASSPPAGGQGAQYF; CDR3nt: TGTGCCAGCTCACCCCCAGCGGGGGGCCAGGGGGCCCAGTACTTC; v_gene: TRBV18; abundance: -; j_gene: TRBJ2-5; d_gene: TRBD2
CDR3aa: CALTGTYGYTF; CDR3nt: TGTGCCTTGACAGGAACCTATGGCTACACCTTC; v_gene: TRBV30; abundance: -; j_gene: TRBJ1-2; d_gene: -
CDR3aa: CATSDHRGTNEQFF; CDR3nt: TGTGCCACCAGTGACCACAGGGGGACGAATGAGCAGTTCTTC; v_gene: TRBV24-1; abundance: -; j_gene: TRBJ2-1; d_gene: TRBD1
CDR3aa: CASSPGSAAYGYTF; CDR3nt: TGTGCCAGCAGCCCAGGGTCTGCAGCCTATGGCTACACCTTC; v_gene: TRBV7-2; abundance: -; j_gene: TRBJ1-2; d_gene: -
CDR3aa: CASSYSGEGAYEQYF; CDR3nt: TGTGCCAGCAGTTACTCCGGGGAGGGTGCCTACGAGCAGTACTTC; v_gene: TRBV6-5; abundance: -; j_gene: TRBJ2-7; d_gene: TRBD2
CDR3aa: CASSLGSPGGNTIYF; CDR3nt: TGTGCCAGCAGCTTAGGCAGTCCGGGAGGAAACACCATATATTTT; v_gene: TRBV11-2; abundance: -; j_gene: TRBJ1-3; d_gene: -
CDR3aa: CASSESEGYGYTF; CDR3nt: TGTGCCAGCAGTGAATCCGAGGGCTATGGCTACACCTTC; v_gene: TRBV25-1; abundance: few; j_gene: TRBJ1-2; d_gene: -
CDR3aa: CASSRQALDREAFF; CDR3nt: TGTGCCAGCAGCCGACAGGCTCTCGACAGAGAAGCTTTCTTT; v_gene: TRBV5-4; abundance: -; j_gene: TRBJ1-1; d_gene: -
CDR3aa: CATSRRGGNEKLFF; CDR3nt: TGTGCCACCAGCAGACGGGGTGGTAATGAAAAACTGTTTTTT; v_gene: TRBV15; abundance: -; j_gene: TRBJ1-4; d_gene: -